The T cell receptor beta chain under discussion was sequenced for a study of CD8 T cells in ankylosing spondylitis. General study findings and limits: Seemingly distinctive of ankylosing spondylitis blood was a TCR beta motif formed by eight highly homologous variants.

MiXCR was run by TCRdb on the 5' RACE reads, yielding one entry per CDR3 protein. The sample holds roughly 440,000 distinct CDR3 sequences, more than 15% seen once. Germline V lookup: CDR1 LNHDA, CDR2 SQIVND (reference sequence). This CDR3 is built from 14 residues. A few counts support this clonotype. Its antigen is unknown. At one of its ends the junction is not consistent with the germline gene, which may arise from a read error. Sequencing was performed on blood, either unsorted or a sorted T cell fraction (not recorded which). The clonotype originates from a male donor with ankylosing spondylitis. The gene calls are TRBV19 and TRBJ2-7; 9 bases match TRBD1. The CDR3 region is CASSRDRDSYEQYF. The CDR3 DNA is TGCGCCAGCAGCAGGGACAGGGACTCCTACGAGCAGTACTTC.